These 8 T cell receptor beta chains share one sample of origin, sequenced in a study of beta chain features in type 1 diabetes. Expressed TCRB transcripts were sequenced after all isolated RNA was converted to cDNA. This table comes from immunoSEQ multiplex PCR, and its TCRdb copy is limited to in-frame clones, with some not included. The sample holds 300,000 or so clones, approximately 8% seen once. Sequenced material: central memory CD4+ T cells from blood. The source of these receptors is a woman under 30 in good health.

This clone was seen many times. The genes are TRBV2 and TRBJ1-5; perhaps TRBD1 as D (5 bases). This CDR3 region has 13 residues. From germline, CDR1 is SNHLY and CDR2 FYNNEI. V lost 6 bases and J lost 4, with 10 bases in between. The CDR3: CASRRDQNQPQHF. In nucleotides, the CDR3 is TGTGCCAGCAGGAGGGACCAAAATCAGCCCCAGCATTTT.

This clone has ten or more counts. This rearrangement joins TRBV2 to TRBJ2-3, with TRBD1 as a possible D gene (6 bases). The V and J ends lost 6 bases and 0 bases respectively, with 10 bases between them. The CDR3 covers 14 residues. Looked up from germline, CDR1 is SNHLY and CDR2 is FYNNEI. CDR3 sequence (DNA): TGTGCCAGCAGACGGACAGACAGCACAGATACGCAGTATTTT. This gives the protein CASRRTDSTDTQYF.

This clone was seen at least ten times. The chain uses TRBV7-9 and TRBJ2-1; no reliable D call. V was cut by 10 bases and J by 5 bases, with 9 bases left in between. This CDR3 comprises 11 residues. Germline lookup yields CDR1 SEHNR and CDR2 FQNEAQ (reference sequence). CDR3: CATHLHNEQFF. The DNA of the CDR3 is TGTGCCACTCACCTCCACAATGAGCAGTTCTTC.

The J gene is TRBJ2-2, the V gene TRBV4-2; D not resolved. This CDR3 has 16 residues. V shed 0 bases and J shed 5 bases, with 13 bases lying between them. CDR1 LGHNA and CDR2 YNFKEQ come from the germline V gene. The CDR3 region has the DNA TGTGCCAGCAGCCAAGATATCGGAGTACGAACCGGGGAGCTGTTTTTT. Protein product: CASSQDIGVRTGELFF.

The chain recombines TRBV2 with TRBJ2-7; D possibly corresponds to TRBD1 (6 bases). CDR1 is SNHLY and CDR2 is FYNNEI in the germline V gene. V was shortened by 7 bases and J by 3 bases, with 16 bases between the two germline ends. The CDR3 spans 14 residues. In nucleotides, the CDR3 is TGTGCCAGCAACTTTCAGGGGATCGGCTACGAGCAGTACTTC. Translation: CASNFQGIGYEQYF. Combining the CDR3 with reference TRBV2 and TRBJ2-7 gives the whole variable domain EPEVTQTPSHQVTQMGQEVILRCVPISNHLYFYWYRQILGQKVEFLVSFYNNEISEKSEIFDDQFSVERPDGSNFTLKIRSTKLEDSAMYFCASNFQGIGYEQYFGPGTRLTVT.

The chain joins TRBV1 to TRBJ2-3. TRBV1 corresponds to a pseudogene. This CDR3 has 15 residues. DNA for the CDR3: TGCACCAGCAGCCAAGTAGGCAGGGACCCAGATACGCAGTATTTT. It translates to CTSSQVGRDPDTQYF.

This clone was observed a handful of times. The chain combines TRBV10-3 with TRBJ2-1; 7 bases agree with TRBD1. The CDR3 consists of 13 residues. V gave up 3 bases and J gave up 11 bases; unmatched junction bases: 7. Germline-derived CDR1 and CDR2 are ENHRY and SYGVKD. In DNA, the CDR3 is TGTGCCATCAGTGACCCGACAGGGAGCCAGCAGTTCTTC. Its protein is CAISDPTGSQQFF.

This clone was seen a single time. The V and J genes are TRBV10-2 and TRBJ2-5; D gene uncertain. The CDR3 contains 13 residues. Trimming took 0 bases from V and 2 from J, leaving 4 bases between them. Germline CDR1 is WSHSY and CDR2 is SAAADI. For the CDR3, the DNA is TGCGCCAGCAGTGAGTCGGGGCAAGAGACCCAGTACTTC. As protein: CASSESGQETQYF.